What follows describes a single T cell receptor beta chain. What this receptor recognizes is not known. One base away there is no much larger clone; base qualities are not given. Its CDR3 holds 16 amino acids, cysteine through phenylalanine. The sequence is cut down to CDR3 DNA, 48 bases in frame from base 1. Cut back by 1 base and 1 base, the V and J ends lie 12 bases apart. CDR1 is given as SGHDN and CDR2 as FVKESK, both from the germline V gene. In the prospective study, participants were roughly 18 to 100 years old, resided in about two dozen geographic areas of the United States, and were enrolled through a virtual design. Cohort assignment in the prospective study relied on participant-reported clinical history from a screening survey and a study questionnaire. ImmuneRACE Cohort 3 recovered participants were defined by two consecutive negative NP/OP PCR tests, healthcare professional clearance, or symptom resolution. In the prospective study, whole blood, serum and a nasopharyngeal or oropharyngeal swab were collected from each participant by mobile phlebotomists. Over a roughly 2-month period, participants in the prospective study had the option of providing additional blood draws and questionnaires. Prospective study blood samples were shipped either frozen or at room temperature before DNA extraction.

TCRbeta CDR3 regions were amplified from genomic DNA using the immunoSEQ Assay, a bias-controlled multiplex PCR. Per the original workflow: Nucleated cell counts per sample were estimated from amplification of reference gene primers within the assay. Sequence reads were collapsed and filtered to measure the absolute abundance of every unique TCRbeta CDR3 rearrangement. Productive Simpson clonality was computed per sample as the square root of Simpson's diversity index over productive rearrangements. The immuneACCESS repertoire file appears here via TCRdb, limited to in-frame rearrangements. These files lack a portion of the clones; in checked studies, under half of the deficit traces to unresolved V genes, and the cause of the others is not known. From that table come the V and J calls and clone size; the DNA was used to work out D and trimming. This sample gives 310,000 or so clones in total; 90% of them show up just once. 1.1% of the sample is in the top ten clones.

The data were taken from a study of blood T cell repertoires in COVID-19 (dated by TCRdb to 2020 to 2022). Notes on the research overall: Collaborator samples came from the United States, Italy and Spain and covered acute and convalescent phases of COVID-19. Where HLA class I and class II types were available, the types were taken from metadata supplied by the sample provider, not from assay-based typing. Sample metadata almost always included a de-identified subject ID, COVID-19 status, age in years and sex. The repertoires were released in a freely available public database intended as a resource for research on the immune response to SARS-CoV-2. Deeply sampled blood TCRbeta repertoires from subjects exposed to, actively infected with, or recovered from COVID-19 were included in the dataset. The samples were drawn from two sources: the first 160 participants of the ongoing ImmuneRACE study, and 1,254 subjects contributed by 6 global collaborators. The prospective study material was composed of cDNA or gDNA derived from T cells, B-cell-depleted T cells, or PBMCs. Paper-wide results and their limitations: Clinical and demographic metadata were provided uncurated, with the amount varying by source and participant.

Sequencing input: PBMCs or T cells enriched from blood (not recorded which). The sequence is built from TRBV14 and TRBJ2-3, and perhaps TRBD2 as D gene, on 6 matching bases. The clonotype comes from a woman in her thirties who had recovered from COVID-19. The DNA is as follows: TGTGCCAGCAGCCAAGTCAGACGGAGGGGCACAGATACGCAGTATTTT. Its protein reads: CASSQVRRRGTDTQYF.